The 14 T cell receptor beta chains below all came from one sample that was sequenced in a study of blood T cells in healthy people across ages. With a J-beta primer mix and a sample-barcoded 5' primer, a second PCR ran 7 to 11 cycles. One entry per CDR3 protein results from TCRdb running MiXCR on the 5' RACE reads. The table lists over 700,000 distinct CDR3 sequences, roughly 50% of them singletons. Sequencing was carried out using blood. These receptors were obtained from a man older than 75 in good health.

J is TRBJ1-6 and V is TRBV7-2; TRBD1 matches at 10 bases. This CDR3 comprises 14 residues. Germline V gene lookup returns CDR1 SGHTA and CDR2 FQGNSA. V was pared by 7 bases and J by 11 bases, with 8 bases of the junction left unmatched. CDR3 nucleotides: TGTGCCAGCAACCGAGGACAGGGGGGTCCACCCCTCCACTTT. Protein product: CASNRGQGGPPLHF.

In its sample, this clonotype was seen a few times. J is TRBJ1-2 and V is TRBV29-1; D uncertain. V was clipped by 1 base and J by 4 bases, with 1 base between them. CDR3 size: 10 residues. Looked up from germline, CDR1 is SQVTM and CDR2 is ANQGSEA. The CDR3 coding sequence is TGCAGCGTTGAAGGCTATGGCTACACCTTC. Translation gives CSVEGYGYTF.

The chain recombines TRBV28 with TRBJ1-3; no clear D. The CDR3 is 14 amino acids. From germline, CDR1 is MDHEN and CDR2 SYDVKM. The V gene lost 3 bases and the J gene lost 4 bases, with 10 bases spanning the gap. CDR3 loop: CASSFAVFGNTIYF. CDR3 bases: TGTGCCAGCAGTTTCGCGGTTTTCGGAAACACCATATATTTT.

This clonotype was seen a few times. The chain has TRBV7-2 and TRBJ2-7, with 13 nucleotides matching TRBD2. With the DNA end fitting TRBJ2-5 better, the J assignment may be wrong. The CDR3 consists of 19 residues. Germline V gene data show CDR1 as SGHTA and CDR2 as FQGNSA. CDR3 coding DNA: TGTGCCAGCAGCTCCATTGGACTAGCGGGAGTAGGGGGCCAAGAGACCCAGTACTTC. It specifies CASSSIGLAGVGGQETQYF.

The J gene is TRBJ2-5, the V gene TRBV27; D may be TRBD2 (6 bases). The length of the CDR3 is 18 residues. The V end lost 3 bases, the J end lost 4 bases, and 24 bases lay between the germline ends. Per germline, CDR1 MNHEY and CDR2 SMNVEV (reference sequence). The CDR3 region is CASSLGPSVILGGETQYF. The CDR3 DNA sequence: TGTGCCAGCAGTTTGGGCCCGTCGGTGATCCTGGGGGGAGAGACCCAGTACTTC.

CDR3 bases: TGTGCCAGCAGTGAAGGCTGGGGGAGCGGCTACACCTTC. This encodes CASSEGWGSGYTF. The rearrangement uses TRBV2 and TRBJ1-2; D might be TRBD1 (5 bases). This CDR3 has 13 residues. The V end lost 1 base, the J end lost 8 bases, and 11 bases lay between the germline ends. Germline assignment: CDR1 SNHLY and CDR2 FYNNEI.

This clonotype was seen a few times. This chain links TRBV11-2 with TRBJ1-6, with TRBD1 matching 11 bases. The length of the CDR3 is 16 residues. Germline-derived CDR1 and CDR2 are SGHAT and FQNNGV. The V segment lost 2 bases and the J segment 7 bases; nucleotides outside the gene matches: 4. CDR3 amino acids: CASSLLDRGLNSPLHF. In DNA form, the CDR3 reads TGTGCCAGCAGCTTACTGGACAGGGGGCTGAATTCACCCCTCCACTTT. The full variable domain, in which reference TRBV11-2 and TRBJ1-6 provide the parts outside the CDR3, is EAGVAQSPRYKIIEKRQSVAFWCNPISGHATLYWYQQILGQGPKLLIQFQNNGVVDDSQLPKDRFSAERLKGVDSTLKIQPAKLEDSAVYLCASSLLDRGLNSPLHFGNGTRLTVT.

The chain has TRBV29-1 and TRBJ2-7, with 7 bases matching TRBD1. Germline CDR1 and CDR2: SQVTM and ANQGSEA. V shed 4 bases, J shed 7 bases, and the junction held 13 bases outside the gene matches. This CDR3 has 14 residues. CDR3 sequence: CSVAPRDRDNEQYF. The CDR3 DNA is TGCAGCGTTGCCCCTAGGGACAGAGACAATGAGCAGTACTTC.

The V and J genes are TRBV7-9 and TRBJ1-2; D gene unclear. Trimming took off 4 bases at V and 8 bases at J, with 26 bases between the two ends. The CDR3 runs 17 residues. Germline CDR1 SEHNR, CDR2 FQNEAQ (reference sequence). The CDR3 is CASSYALGTGNGGGYTF. CDR3 bases: TGTGCCAGCAGCTATGCGTTGGGTACTGGGAACGGAGGGGGCTACACCTTC.

This clonotype showed up just a few times. A much larger clone lies one base from this, so it may be a read error. The V and J genes are TRBV9 and TRBJ2-5; D call uncertain. The V end lost 2 bases, the J end lost 11 bases, and 22 bases lay between the germline ends. Germline loops: CDR1 SGDLS, CDR2 YYNGEE. The CDR3 has 15 residues. This CDR3 reads CASSVRAGSPLEQYF. CDR3 DNA: TGTGCCAGCAGCGTCCGGGCAGGTTCCCCCCTTGAGCAGTACTTC.

This clonotype was seen a few times. The genes are TRBV28 and TRBJ2-7; D perhaps matches TRBD1 (5 bases). Deletions cut 5 bases from V and 4 bases from J, with 15 bases between. This CDR3 has 14 residues. Germline CDR1 and CDR2: MDHEN and SYDVKM. The CDR3 nucleotides are TGTGCCAGCAGTCACCCCACAGGCGCGTACGAGCAGTACTTC. This encodes CASSHPTGAYEQYF.

The chain links TRBV7-2 to TRBJ2-5, with 11 nucleotides matching TRBD2. This CDR3 has 18 residues. The germline CDR1 and CDR2 sequences are SGHTA and FQGNSA. V trimming: 3 bases; J trimming: 2 bases; junction bases outside the gene matches: 11. Written as DNA, the CDR3 is TGTGCCAGCAGCTTTGTCCTAGCGGGAGGCGCATCACAAGAGACCCAGTACTTC. This sequence encodes CASSFVLAGGASQETQYF.

J is TRBJ2-5 and V is TRBV5-1; weak D call: TRBD2 (6 bases). The germline gives CDR1 SGHRS, CDR2 YFSETQ. V lost 2 bases and J lost 6, with 11 bases in between. The CDR3 is made up of 13 amino acids. The DNA of the CDR3 is TGCGCCAGCAGCTTATTAGCGGCCAAGACCCAGTACTTC. It specifies CASSLLAAKTQYF.

The rearrangement links TRBV28 to TRBJ2-3; D not resolved. This CDR3 is built from 15 residues. CDR1 and CDR2 (germline): MDHEN, SYDVKM. Trimming left V 3 bases short and J 0 bases short, with 10 bases between. CDR3 nucleotide sequence: TGTGCCAGCAGTTTCGATCAGCCGAGCACAGATACGCAGTATTTT. Translating gives CASSFDQPSTDTQYF.